Given below is one T cell receptor (beta chain) in context. The germline V gene encodes CDR1 LNHNV and CDR2 YYDKDF (reference sequence). This CDR3 region has 13 residues. With 7 bases clipped from V and 7 bases from J, the junction kept 4 bases outside the gene matches. The sample is drawn from a study of blood T cell repertoires in COVID-19. The protocol was immunoSEQ multiplex PCR, while the TCRdb copy is restricted to in-frame clones and leaves out a portion. The repertoire has roughly 300,000 clones, over 75% of them found once; the top ten carry more than 10%. The chain joins TRBV15 to TRBJ1-4, with TRBD1 matching 9 bases. Specimen: peripheral blood. The receptor was isolated from a human donor in a cohort sampled during active COVID-19. CDR3 loop: CATMGTGIEKLFF. The CDR3 DNA is TGTGCCACCATGGGGACAGGGATTGAAAAACTGTTTTTT.